The rows below give T cell receptor beta chains drawn from one sample of a study of T cell responses to AZD1222 COVID-19 vaccine. Libraries were prepared by immunoSEQ multiplex PCR; TCRdb keeps only in-frame clonotypes and omits some of them. The sample yields over 100,000 clones, around 87% seen once. Sequences were derived from peripheral blood, sampled on day 0 of AZD1222 vaccination. The origin of the receptors is an adult in good health. Each CDR3 is given with its conserved first and last residue. The D gene is left open where the match is weak. A clone size is listed for some rows: how often the clone was seen (once, few, many), or a class if it is expanded.

D: -
size: -
V: TRBV7-6
J: TRBJ1-1
CDR3: CASSQIRTSWTEAFF
DNA: TGTGCCAGCAGCCAAATTCGAACCAGTTGGACTGAAGCTTTCTTT

D: -
size: -
V: TRBV13
J: TRBJ1-3
CDR3: CASSLGLGGGNTIYF
DNA: TGTGCCAGCAGCTTAGGCCTGGGAGGTGGAAACACCATATATTTT

D: TRBD1
size: once
V: TRBV28
J: TRBJ1-1
CDR3: CASSLWVGGQGAFF
DNA: TGTGCCAGCAGTTTATGGGTAGGGGGCCAGGGAGCTTTCTTT

D: TRBD2
size: -
V: TRBV11-2
J: TRBJ2-1
CDR3: CASSFNSGTFEQFF
DNA: TGTGCCAGCAGCTTTAATAGCGGGACATTTGAGCAGTTCTTC

D: -
size: -
V: TRBV28
J: TRBJ2-7
CDR3: CASRSGGGDPLRYEQYF
DNA: TGTGCCAGCAGGTCAGGAGGCGGGGACCCCCTTAGGTACGAGCAGTACTTC

D: -
size: -
V: TRBV4-1
J: TRBJ1-2
CDR3: CASSRTGSLRYYGYTF
DNA: TGCGCCAGCAGCCGAACCGGGAGCTTAAGGTACTATGGCTACACCTTC

D: -
size: -
V: TRBV5-1
J: TRBJ2-1
CDR3: CASSLFGQGSYNEQFF
DNA: TGCGCCAGCAGCTTGTTCGGCCAGGGTTCCTACAATGAGCAGTTCTTC

D: -
size: -
V: TRBV5-1
J: TRBJ2-3
CDR3: CASSLAGTDTQYF
DNA: TGCGCCAGCAGCTTGGCTGGCACAGATACGCAGTATTTT

D: -
size: -
V: TRBV28
J: TRBJ2-2
CDR3: CASLTNGGYTGELFF
DNA: TGTGCCAGCCTAACAAACGGAGGGTACACCGGGGAGCTGTTTTTT

D: TRBD1
size: few
V: TRBV28
J: TRBJ2-2
CDR3: CASHLQGDTGELFF
DNA: TGTGCCAGCCATTTACAGGGGGATACCGGGGAGCTGTTTTTT

D: TRBD1
size: -
V: TRBV30
J: TRBJ1-3
CDR3: CAWSRTGLAGNTIYF
DNA: TGTGCCTGGAGCCGGACAGGGTTGGCTGGAAACACCATATATTTT

D: TRBD2
size: -
V: TRBV6-2/TRBV6-3
J: TRBJ2-1
CDR3: CASSAGTSAYNEQFF
DNA: TGTGCCAGCAGTGCCGGGACTAGCGCCTACAATGAGCAGTTCTTC

D: -
size: -
V: TRBV2
J: TRBJ1-5
CDR3: CASSEENPHNQPQHF
DNA: TGTGCCAGCAGTGAAGAGAACCCCCACAATCAGCCCCAGCATTTT

D: -
size: -
V: TRBV6-2/TRBV6-3
J: TRBJ2-6
CDR3: CASSYSPAGSGANVLTF
DNA: TGTGCCAGCAGTTACTCTCCGGCAGGGTCTGGGGCCAACGTCCTGACTTTC

D: TRBD1
size: -
V: TRBV28
J: TRBJ2-5
CDR3: CASSFSFALDRAPVPRQETQYF
DNA: TGTGCCAGCAGTTTTTCCTTTGCACTGGACAGGGCTCCCGTTCCTAGGCAAGAGACCCAGTACTTC

D: TRBD1
size: -
V: TRBV7-9
J: TRBJ2-1
CDR3: CASSLRDRVHNEQFF
DNA: TGTGCCAGCAGCCTTCGGGACAGGGTACACAATGAGCAGTTCTTC

D: -
size: -
V: TRBV5-1
J: TRBJ1-3
CDR3: CASSERSDSGNTIYF
DNA: TGCGCCAGCAGCGAGCGGTCGGACTCTGGAAACACCATATATTTT

D: TRBD1
size: once
V: TRBV10-3
J: TRBJ1-1
CDR3: CAISDPPGTENTEAFF
DNA: TGTGCCATCAGTGACCCTCCTGGGACAGAGAACACTGAAGCTTTCTTT

D: -
size: -
V: TRBV18
J: TRBJ1-3
CDR3: CASSPRGTSSGNTIYF
DNA: TGTGCCAGCTCACCGCGAGGGACCTCCTCTGGAAACACCATATATTTT

D: TRBD1
size: -
V: TRBV24-1
J: TRBJ2-5
CDR3: CATSAGGRETQYF
DNA: TGTGCCACCAGTGCAGGGGGAAGGGAGACCCAGTACTTC

D: TRBD2
size: -
V: TRBV4-2
J: TRBJ2-5
CDR3: CASSQATTSGSQETQYF
DNA: TGTGCCAGCAGCCAGGCTACGACTAGCGGGAGCCAAGAGACCCAGTACTTC

D: TRBD1
size: -
V: TRBV5-5
J: TRBJ2-1
CDR3: CAGDRGVGNEQFF
DNA: TGTGCCGGCGACAGGGGAGTTGGCAATGAGCAGTTCTTC

D: -
size: -
V: TRBV10-2
J: TRBJ1-1
CDR3: CASSESGGMNTEAFF
DNA: TGCGCCAGCAGTGAGTCAGGGGGGATGAACACTGAAGCTTTCTTT

D: -
size: once
V: TRBV5-4
J: TRBJ1-3
CDR3: CASSLEPGLAGNTIYF
DNA: TGTGCCAGCAGCTTGGAACCGGGGCTGGCTGGAAACACCATATATTTT

D: TRBD1
size: -
V: TRBV19
J: TRBJ2-7
CDR3: CASSLTGDYEQYF
DNA: TGTGCCAGTAGTTTAACAGGGGACTACGAGCAGTACTTC

D: TRBD1
size: -
V: TRBV7-2
J: TRBJ1-3
CDR3: CASSPNAGGTGNTIYF
DNA: TGTGCCAGCAGCCCCAATGCAGGGGGCACGGGAAACACCATATATTTT

D: -
size: -
V: TRBV27
J: TRBJ1-6
CDR3: CASSTFEAYSPLHF
DNA: TGTGCCAGCAGTACGTTCGAGGCCTATTCACCCCTCCACTTT

D: TRBD1
size: -
V: TRBV27
J: TRBJ2-1
CDR3: CASRAGTGYNEQFF
DNA: TGTGCCAGCCGAGCCGGGACAGGGTACAATGAGCAGTTCTTC

D: -
size: few
V: TRBV23-1
J: TRBJ2-7
CDR3: CASSLVRGNEQYF
DNA: TGCGCCAGCAGTCTAGTCAGGGGCAACGAGCAGTACTTC

D: -
size: -
V: TRBV12-3/TRBV12-4
J: TRBJ1-5
CDR3: CASGQNNQPQHF
DNA: TGTGCCAGCGGACAGAACAATCAGCCCCAGCATTTT

D: -
size: -
V: TRBV20-1
J: TRBJ2-5
CDR3: CGQEYQETQYF
DNA: TGCGGTCAGGAATACCAAGAGACCCAGTACTTC

D: TRBD2
size: few
V: TRBV5-5
J: TRBJ2-5
CDR3: CASSLEASGRYQETQYF
DNA: TGTGCCAGCAGCTTGGAGGCTAGCGGGCGCTACCAAGAGACCCAGTACTTC

D: -
size: -
V: TRBV9
J: TRBJ1-2
CDR3: CASSAEQGQYGYTF
DNA: TGTGCCAGCAGCGCGGAACAGGGTCAATATGGCTACACCTTC

D: -
size: -
V: TRBV3-1/TRBV3-2
J: TRBJ1-2
CDR3: CASSQFGPDGYTF
DNA: TGTGCCAGCAGCCAATTTGGCCCGGATGGCTACACCTTC

D: TRBD1
size: -
V: TRBV3-1/TRBV3-2
J: TRBJ2-7
CDR3: CASSSRSGQGYEQYF
DNA: TGTGCCAGCAGCTCACGATCGGGACAGGGGTACGAGCAGTACTTC

D: -
size: -
V: TRBV27
J: TRBJ1-4
CDR3: CASSFVGAYEKLFF
DNA: TGTGCCAGCAGTTTTGTCGGAGCCTATGAAAAACTGTTTTTT

D: TRBD2
size: -
V: TRBV15
J: TRBJ2-1
CDR3: CATSGGTSSKDEQFF
DNA: TGTGCCACCAGCGGAGGGACTAGTTCTAAGGATGAGCAGTTCTTC

D: -
size: -
V: TRBV2
J: TRBJ2-7
CDR3: CASSKNRDISYEQYF
DNA: TGTGCCAGCAGTAAAAACCGGGACATCTCCTACGAGCAGTACTTC

D: TRBD2
size: -
V: TRBV4-2
J: TRBJ2-3
CDR3: CASSQDASGGTDTQYF
DNA: TGTGCCAGCAGCCAAGATGCTAGCGGGGGCACAGATACGCAGTATTTT

D: -
size: -
V: TRBV5-6
J: TRBJ1-2
CDR3: CASSLVPLESPTF
DNA: TGTGCCAGCAGCCTGGTCCCGCTGGAATCTCCCACCTTC

D: -
size: -
V: TRBV19
J: TRBJ2-3
CDR3: CASSIGGATDTQYF
DNA: TGTGCCAGTAGTATAGGGGGGGCCACAGATACGCAGTATTTT

D: -
size: -
V: TRBV6-5
J: TRBJ2-1
CDR3: CASRRGSYNEQFF
DNA: TGTGCCAGCAGGCGGGGCTCCTACAATGAGCAGTTCTTC

D: -
size: -
V: TRBV29-1
J: TRBJ2-5
CDR3: CSVNYVQSQQETQYF
DNA: TGCAGCGTTAACTACGTCCAGTCCCAACAAGAGACCCAGTACTTC

D: -
size: once
V: TRBV28
J: TRBJ1-1
CDR3: CASSTHYSTEAFF
DNA: TGTGCCAGCAGCACACATTATTCCACTGAAGCTTTCTTT

D: -
size: -
V: TRBV11-3
J: TRBJ1-1
CDR3: CASSQRGGRGEAFF
DNA: TGTGCCAGCAGCCAAAGAGGAGGGCGGGGTGAAGCTTTCTTT

D: TRBD1
size: once
V: TRBV7-2
J: TRBJ2-2
CDR3: CASSLQTGMAGELFF
DNA: TGTGCCAGCAGCTTACAGACAGGGATGGCCGGGGAGCTGTTTTTT

D: -
size: -
V: TRBV19
J: TRBJ2-7
CDR3: CASGGGTAYEQYF
DNA: TGTGCCAGCGGCGGCGGGACAGCCTACGAGCAGTACTTC

D: -
size: few
V: TRBV2
J: TRBJ2-1
CDR3: CASSKLDNEQFF
DNA: TGTGCCAGCAGCAAACTAGACAATGAGCAGTTCTTC

D: -
size: -
V: TRBV7-9
J: TRBJ2-1
CDR3: CASSLDGGYNEQFF
DNA: TGTGCCAGCAGCTTAGATGGGGGGTACAATGAGCAGTTCTTC

D: TRBD1
size: -
V: TRBV9
J: TRBJ1-4
CDR3: CASSFRQGPEKLFF
DNA: TGTGCCAGCAGCTTCCGACAGGGTCCTGAAAAACTGTTTTTT

D: TRBD1
size: -
V: TRBV28
J: TRBJ1-2
CDR3: CASSSPQGFGYTF
DNA: TGTGCCAGCAGTTCGCCACAGGGGTTTGGCTACACCTTC

D: -
size: -
V: TRBV10-1
J: TRBJ2-2
CDR3: CARAWDTSNTGELFF
DNA: TGCGCCCGCGCGTGGGACACATCGAACACCGGGGAGCTGTTTTTT

D: TRBD2
size: -
V: TRBV2
J: TRBJ2-7
CDR3: CASTQGLAGTYEQYF
DNA: TGTGCCAGCACCCAAGGACTAGCGGGGACCTACGAGCAGTACTTC

D: TRBD1
size: -
V: TRBV5-4
J: TRBJ1-1
CDR3: CASSTGTVTTEAFF
DNA: TGTGCCAGCAGCACGGGGACAGTAACCACTGAAGCTTTCTTT

D: -
size: -
V: TRBV19
J: TRBJ2-3
CDR3: CASSPRGRSGNTDTQYF
DNA: TGTGCCAGTAGTCCCAGGGGACGAAGCGGGAACACAGATACGCAGTATTTT

D: -
size: -
V: TRBV29-1
J: TRBJ1-5
CDR3: CSLRHRQCISNQPQHF
DNA: TGCAGCCTACGACACCGCCAATGTATAAGCAATCAGCCCCAGCATTTT

D: TRBD2
size: -
V: TRBV29-1
J: TRBJ2-1
CDR3: CSVLAGESAYNEQFF
DNA: TGCAGCGTGCTAGCGGGAGAGTCCGCCTACAATGAGCAGTTCTTC

D: TRBD2
size: -
V: TRBV10-1
J: TRBJ2-7
CDR3: CASSESGAGGRAYEQYF
DNA: TGCGCCAGCAGTGAGTCGGGAGCGGGGGGGCGAGCGTACGAGCAGTACTTC

D: TRBD1
size: -
V: TRBV23-1
J: TRBJ1-6
CDR3: CASSHPDRGMRSPLHF
DNA: TGCGCCAGCAGTCATCCCGACAGGGGCATGCGGTCACCCCTCCACTTT

D: TRBD1
size: -
V: TRBV5-5
J: TRBJ2-7
CDR3: CASSRQGSDEQYF
DNA: TGTGCCAGCAGTCGACAGGGGAGCGACGAGCAGTACTTC